This T cell receptor (beta chain) originates from a study of T cell repertoires in cytomegalovirus infection. Study as a whole: CMV infection together with matching HLA type was indicated by public TCR beta signatures. Notes on the study in general: CMV-specific TCR beta clonotypes restricted by HLA-C dominated the ex vivo response. Identification of carriers of CMV plus the relevant HLA was performed using cumulative public TCR beta family frequency.

J lost 5 bases, V lost 3 bases, and 8 bases had no gene match. This CDR3 contains 14 residues. Per the germline V gene, CDR1 is DFQATT and CDR2 is SNEGSKA (reference sequence). TCRdb re-analysed the reads in MiXCR, keeping a single row per CDR3 protein. Here the sample spans over 450,000 distinct CDR3 sequences, 10% to 12% being singletons. Of note for this clonotype: Its antigen is unidentified.

The sequenced sample consisted of PBMCs. The sequence was collected from a human donor in good health (CMV status not recorded). Some clones in this sample may be carry-over from other donors' samples. This rearrangement joins TRBV20-1 to TRBJ1-1; 8 bases map to TRBD1. CDR3 loop: CSARETGGGTEAFF. The CDR3 DNA reads as TGCAGTGCTAGGGAAACAGGGGGAGGGACTGAAGCTTTCTTT.